One and the same sample provided the 26 T cell receptor beta chains below, sequenced in a study of OX40 agonist ivuxolimab in advanced cancers. Library preparation was by the immunoSEQ multiplex PCR assay. TCRdb took this table from immuneACCESS and kept in-frame rearrangements with V and J called. Such tables lack part of the clones; where checked against another copy, unresolved V genes explain under half of the gap, and the rest is unexplained. This sample gives about 62,000 clones in total; less than 85% of them show up just once. Under 13% of the sample is held by the ten biggest clonotypes. Sequencing was performed on CD4+ or CD8+ T cells sorted from blood, taken in a trial of the OX40 agonist ivuxolimab. Receptors originate from an adult with an advanced solid tumor such as melanoma, head and neck, liver or kidney cancer.

This CDR3 is CASSLETPQETQYF. As DNA, the CDR3 is TGTGCCAGCAGCTTAGAGACACCCCAAGAGACCCAGTACTTC. V usage is TRBV7-9 and J usage is TRBJ2-5; no clear D gene. CDR3 length equals 14 residues. V shed 1 base and J shed 1 base, with 7 bases lying between them. Germline CDR1 and CDR2: SEHNR and FQNEAQ (reference sequence).

This chain uses TRBV11-2 with TRBJ1-1; 10 nucleotides align to TRBD1. The CDR3 length is 15 residues. The V gene's germline CDR1 is SGHAT and CDR2 FQNNGV. The J segment lost 5 bases and the V segment lost 2 bases, leaving 5 bases of the junction unmatched. CDR3 nucleotides: TGTGCCAGCAGCTTAATGGGACAGGGGAAGACTGAAGCTTTCTTT. This codes for CASSLMGQGKTEAFF.

The chain recombines TRBV28 with TRBJ2-6; D remains ambiguous. Germline values: CDR1 MDHEN, CDR2 SYDVKM. This CDR3 has 15 amino acids. Trimming took off 1 base at V and 0 bases at J, with 4 bases between the two ends. This CDR3 reads CASSLFSSGANVLTF. CDR3 coding DNA: TGTGCCAGCAGTTTATTTTCCTCTGGGGCCAACGTCCTGACTTTC.

As regards this clone: An end of the junction differs from the germline gene, which may be a read error. The gene calls are TRBV7-9 and TRBJ2-7; 9 nucleotides agree with TRBD2. CDR1 is SEHNR and CDR2 is FQNEAQ in the germline V gene (reference sequence). The CDR3 has 15 amino acids. The CDR3 here is CASSVASSGDLEQYF. CDR3 DNA: TGTGCCAGCAGCGTAGCTTCTAGCGGGGACCTCGAGCAGTACTTC.

This clone was recorded once. The rearrangement joins TRBV2 to TRBJ1-1; D possibly corresponds to TRBD1 (6 bases). The CDR3 contains 13 residues. The V gene lost 4 bases and the J gene lost 5 bases, with 11 bases spanning the gap. Germline loops: CDR1 SNHLY, CDR2 FYNNEI. DNA of the CDR3: TGTGCCAGCAGTGTAGGGGGGGGAACTGAAGCTTTCTTT. This sequence encodes CASSVGGGTEAFF.

The chain uses TRBV5-4 and TRBJ2-5; 10 bases align to TRBD2. Germline CDR1 is SGHNT and CDR2 is YYREEE (reference sequence). The CDR3 is made up of 16 amino acids. Trimming cost V 0 bases and J 2 bases; bases outside gene matches: 4. The CDR3 region has the DNA TGTGCCAGCAGCTTGGATACTAGCGGGGCACAAGAGACCCAGTACTTC. Translating gives CASSLDTSGAQETQYF.

The chain carries TRBV11-3 and TRBJ1-1; D is ambiguous. CDR3 length equals 14 residues. Germline-derived CDR1 and CDR2 are SGHNT and YENEEA. Trimming cost V 0 bases and J 2 bases, with 7 bases left between them. CDR3 nucleotide sequence: TGTGCCAGCAGCTTAGATGGGCATAACACTGAAGCTTTCTTT. Encoded protein: CASSLDGHNTEAFF.

V usage is TRBV5-6 and J usage is TRBJ2-7; D is uncertain. Trimming removed 0 bases at V and 2 bases at J, with 9 bases between. The V gene's germline CDR1 is SGHDT and CDR2 YYEEEE. The length of the CDR3 is 14 residues. DNA of the CDR3: TGTGCCAGCAGCTTGGGTGCAGTCCCCTACGAGCAGTACTTC. As protein: CASSLGAVPYEQYF.

This clone was seen a few times. The V gene is TRBV2, the J gene TRBJ1-4; TRBD1 aligns across 7 bases. Per the germline V gene, CDR1 is SNHLY and CDR2 is FYNNEI. The CDR3 runs to 15 residues. The J segment lost 8 bases and the V segment lost 3 bases, leaving 9 bases of the junction unmatched. This CDR3 reads CASSDVDRDQEKLFF. The CDR3 coding sequence is TGTGCCAGCAGTGATGTTGACAGGGACCAAGAAAAACTGTTTTTT.

The V and J genes are TRBV7-2 and TRBJ2-1, with a tentative D call TRBD2 (6 bases). Trimming pared 5 bases from V and 13 bases from J, leaving 12 bases between. Germline V lookup: CDR1 SGHTA, CDR2 FQGNSA. The CDR3 is made up of 11 amino acids. The CDR3 reads CASSAGFDQFF. CDR3 sequence (DNA): TGTGCCAGCAGCGCGGGATTTGACCAGTTCTTC.

The V call is TRBV6-5, the J call TRBJ2-1; tentatively, D is TRBD2 (6 bases). This CDR3 comprises 15 residues. Trimming took off 6 bases at V and 6 bases at J, with 18 bases between the two ends. The V gene's germline CDR1 is MNHEY and CDR2 SVGAGI. The DNA for the CDR3 is TGTGCCAGCAGGCCCGAAATGGGGGGAATCAATGAGCAGTTCTTC. Amino acids: CASRPEMGGINEQFF.

This rearrangement joins TRBV27 to TRBJ2-2; D is unclear. Germline values: CDR1 MNHEY, CDR2 SMNVEV (reference sequence). This CDR3 contains 13 residues. Trimming took off 3 bases at V and 6 bases at J, with 8 bases between the two ends. CDR3 sequence reads: CASSFPGAGELFF. The CDR3 region has the DNA TGTGCCAGCAGTTTCCCCGGAGCCGGGGAGCTGTTTTTT.

The CDR3 DNA reads as TGTGCCAGCAGCTTTTTCACAGGGGGCTCTTCCTATGGCTACACCTTC. Amino acids: CASSFFTGGSSYGYTF. This rearrangement joins TRBV5-8 to TRBJ1-2; 9 bases align to TRBD1. V lost 2 bases and J lost 4; bases outside the gene matches: 9. Looked up from germline, CDR1 is SGHTS and CDR2 is YDEGEE. The length of the CDR3 is 16 residues.

In regard to this clone: Here the CDR3 omits its conserved ending phenylalanine or tryptophan, so a read error is the likely source. The DNA is left out, because the CDR3 cannot be placed on it with certainty; the CDR3 is given as TCRdb lists it. The chain has TRBV20-1 and TRBJ1-6; no DNA check was done on the table's D call, TRBD1. With termini counted, the CDR3 has 11 amino acids. CDR1 and CDR2 from the germline V gene are DFQATT and SNEGSKA (reference sequence). CDR3 residues: CSATQGEGHHN.

This clone was detected once. The CDR3 protein is CASSPKGGTGGLYEQYF. CDR3 sequence (DNA): TGTGCCAGCAGCCCAAAGGGGGGAACAGGGGGTCTCTACGAGCAGTACTTC. The J gene is TRBJ2-7, the V gene TRBV5-8, with TRBD1 matching 8 bases. J was trimmed by 3 bases and V by 4 bases; bases with no gene match: 15. The CDR3 totals 17 residues. Germline V gives CDR1 SGHTS, CDR2 YDEGEE. The complete variable domain, with remaining parts taken from reference TRBV5-8 and TRBJ2-7, reads EAGVTQSPTHLIKTRGQQATLRCSPISGHTSVYWYQQALGLGLQFLLWYDEGEERNRGNFPPRFSGRQFPNYSSELNVNALELEDSALYLCASSPKGGTGGLYEQYFGPGTRLTVT.

The V gene is TRBV18, the J gene TRBJ2-7; TRBD2 matches at 14 bases. V trimming: 4 bases; J trimming: 0 bases; junction bases outside the gene matches: 8. The CDR3 totals 18 residues. From germline, CDR1 is KGHSH and CDR2 LQKENI. The CDR3 coding sequence is TGTGCCAGCTCACTCGCCGGGACTAGCGGGAGAATCTCCTACGAGCAGTACTTC. It encodes CASSLAGTSGRISYEQYF.

The chain recombines TRBV27 with TRBJ2-1; D perhaps matches TRBD1 (6 bases). The germline V gene has CDR1 MNHEY and CDR2 SMNVEV (reference sequence). The CDR3 covers 15 residues. Trimming cost V 6 bases and J 3 bases, with 15 bases left between them. This CDR3 is CASRGSDSYYNEQFF. The CDR3 DNA reads as TGTGCCAGCAGGGGATCGGACAGCTACTACAATGAGCAGTTCTTC.

The CDR3 nucleotides are TGTGCCAGCAGCCTATGGGGCTCTGGGGCCAACGTCCTGACTTTC. Protein product: CASSLWGSGANVLTF. This chain joins TRBV5-4 and TRBJ2-6; D remains ambiguous. The CDR3 consists of 15 residues. V dropped 4 bases and J dropped 0 bases, with 8 bases sitting between them. Germline-derived CDR1 and CDR2 are SGHNT and YYREEE (reference sequence). Based on the CDR3 plus reference TRBV5-4 and TRBJ2-6, the full variable domain is ETGVTQSPTHLIKTRGQQVTLRCSSQSGHNTVSWYQQALGQGPQFIFQYYREEENGRGNFPPRFSGLQFPNYSSELNVNALELDDSALYLCASSLWGSGANVLTFGAGSRLTVL.

The chain couples TRBV7-9 to TRBJ1-3, with a possible D match to TRBD1 (6 bases). CDR1 and CDR2 (germline): SEHNR, FQNEAQ (reference sequence). This CDR3 comprises 14 residues. The V end lost 5 bases, the J end lost 4 bases, and 12 bases lay between the germline ends. The CDR3 region is CASSRRQAGNTIYF. In DNA form, the CDR3 reads TGTGCCAGCAGCCGGAGACAGGCGGGAAACACCATATATTTT.

The chain recombines TRBV30 with TRBJ2-3; D call uncertain. Looked up from germline, CDR1 is GTSNPN and CDR2 is SVGIG (reference sequence). V gave up 4 bases and J gave up 8 bases, with 16 bases separating them. The CDR3 is made up of 13 amino acids. Here the CDR3 reads CAWIHSRRVTQYF. CDR3 coding DNA: TGTGCCTGGATTCACTCTCGTAGAGTTACGCAGTATTTT.

The rearrangement joins TRBV11-3 to TRBJ2-3; unclear D gene. The CDR3 has 11 residues. The V end was cut by 3 bases, the J end by 6 bases, with 4 bases between. Germline assignment: CDR1 SGHNT and CDR2 YENEEA. CDR3 DNA sequence: TGTGCCAGCAGCTTGAAGGATACGCAGTATTTT. It encodes CASSLKDTQYF.

In regard to this clone: A read error may account for a junction end that differs from germline. The chain is built from TRBV6-5 and TRBJ2-7; 8 bases align to TRBD1. The CDR3 sequence is 13 residues long. Germline-derived CDR1 and CDR2 are MNHEY and SVGAGI. CDR3 DNA: TGTGCCAGCAATTACAGGGGGTCGGGAGAGCAGTACTTC. Translating gives CASNYRGSGEQYF.

This chain connects TRBV5-6 to TRBJ2-7; D unclear. V was pared by 4 bases and J by 5 bases, with 13 bases between. Germline CDR1 reads SGHDT; CDR2 reads YYEEEE. There are 13 residues in the CDR3. The CDR3 DNA reads as TGTGCCAGCAGCCTATTCGGGTACGACGAGCAGTACTTC. Translated, it gives CASSLFGYDEQYF.

The chain has TRBV4-3 and TRBJ2-3, with 12 bases fitting TRBD2. The germline CDR1 and CDR2 sequences are LGHNA and YSLEER. The CDR3 consists of 16 residues. The V segment lost 1 base and the J segment 1 base; nucleotides outside the gene matches: 0. CDR3 DNA sequence: TGCGCCAGCAGCCAAGGGACTAGCGGGGGCACAGATACGCAGTATTTT. It specifies CASSQGTSGGTDTQYF.

This clone was counted many times. The rearrangement links TRBV19 to TRBJ2-1; TRBD2 matches at 7 bases. Germline trimming cut 4 bases from V and 0 bases from J; bases unmatched to any gene: 3. CDR3 length equals 15 residues. Germline V lookup: CDR1 LNHDA, CDR2 SQIVND (reference sequence). The CDR3 loop reads CASSRGGSSYNEQFF. In nucleotides, the CDR3 is TGTGCCAGTAGTAGGGGCGGGAGCTCCTACAATGAGCAGTTCTTC.

The V gene is TRBV14, the J gene TRBJ2-3, with 9 positions matching TRBD2. With V trimmed by 3 bases and J by 0 bases, 7 bases remained unmatched. The CDR3 is 17 residues long. Germline loops: CDR1 SGHDN, CDR2 FVKESK. In DNA, the CDR3 is TGTGCCAGCAGCCAGACCCGGACTAGCGCTAGCACAGATACGCAGTATTTT. This sequence encodes CASSQTRTSASTDTQYF.